Listed here are 24 T cell receptor beta chains from one sample, sequenced in a study of T cells generated in artificial thymic organoids. TCRalpha and TCRbeta libraries were amplified separately by semi-nested PCR with TRAC or TRBC reverse primers. TCRdb itself ran the 5' RACE reads through MiXCR, one entry per CDR3 protein. This sample has about 8,500 distinct CDR3 sequences, with approximately 20% found just once. The sample comprised naive CD8+ T cells from the thymus. Subset defined: CD3+TCRalphabeta+CD8SP T cells; for blood, CD45RO-CCR7+ naive CD8+ T cells. These receptors were taken from a human donor who gave cord blood stem cells for thymic organoid culture, a cardiac surgery patient who gave postnatal thymus, or a blood donor (not recorded which).

The chain uses TRBV4-2 and TRBJ1-3; maybe TRBD1 (5 bases). The CDR3 is made up of 15 amino acids. V was cut by 4 bases and J by 5 bases, with 15 bases left in between. Germline V gives CDR1 LGHNA, CDR2 YNFKEQ. In DNA, the CDR3 is TGTGCCAGCAGCCCGGTCGGGGGTTGGAGAAACACCATATATTTT. This gives the protein CASSPVGGWRNTIYF.

Concerning this clonotype itself: A much larger clone lies a single base off, so this may be a read error. The chain links TRBV7-9 to TRBJ2-1; possibly TRBD1 for D (6 bases). The CDR3 is 16 amino acids. Germline-derived CDR1 and CDR2 are SEHNR and FQNEAQ (reference sequence). This CDR3 is CASSFTQGVSYNEQLF. CDR3 DNA sequence: TGTGCCAGCAGCTTTACACAGGGCGTCTCCTACAATGAGCAGCTCTTC.

By sample share, this clonotype is medium-sized. The CDR3 is CASSYQQGAHLYNEQFF. DNA of the CDR3: TGTGCCAGCAGCTATCAACAGGGGGCTCACCTTTACAATGAGCAGTTCTTC. The J gene is TRBJ2-1, the V gene TRBV5-6; 9 bases line up with TRBD1. The germline gives CDR1 SGHDT, CDR2 YYEEEE. Losses at the gene ends were 3 bases for V and 4 bases for J; bases not matched to a gene: 11. CDR3 length equals 17 residues.

CDR3 residues: CASSYQAGGYDYTQYF. Here the CDR3 DNA reads TGTGCCAGCAGTTACCAAGCGGGGGGGTACGATTATACGCAGTATTTT. The chain couples TRBV6-5 to TRBJ2-3; 10 bases match TRBD2. Germline lookup yields CDR1 MNHEY and CDR2 SVGAGI. The CDR3 extends over 16 amino acids. V was clipped by 2 bases and J by 7 bases; unmatched bases: 9.

This clonotype has only a few counts. The chain couples TRBV12-3 or TRBV12-4 to TRBJ2-1; TRBD2 matches 14 bases. This CDR3 region has 15 residues. Trimming removed 5 bases from V and 12 bases from J; junction bases left unmatched: 9. The CDR3 DNA follows: TGTGCCAGCAGTCAGCCGGGACTAGCGGGAGAGGTGCAGTTCTTC. Amino acids: CASSQPGLAGEVQFF.

This clonotype is labeled medium-sized. The genes are TRBV4-2 and TRBJ1-6; D gene unclear. Germline assignment: CDR1 LGHNA and CDR2 YNFKEQ. V dropped 0 bases and J dropped 5 bases, with 11 bases sitting between them. The CDR3 has 16 amino acids. CDR3 sequence reads: CASSQDKGQDNSPLHF. The CDR3 nucleotides read TGTGCCAGCAGCCAAGACAAGGGCCAGGATAATTCACCCCTCCACTTT.

This clonotype was observed at least ten times. This chain uses TRBV18 with TRBJ2-1, with D perhaps being TRBD1 or TRBD2 (5 bases each). V lost 0 bases, J lost 2 bases, and 17 bases lay in between. Germline loops: CDR1 KGHSH, CDR2 LQKENI. CDR3 size: 18 residues. Here the CDR3 reads CASSPPRGSDQTYNEQFF. The CDR3 DNA reads as TGTGCCAGCTCACCACCGAGGGGATCTGACCAAACCTACAATGAGCAGTTCTTC.

Worth noting for this clonotype: This may stem from a read error, because a much larger clone lies one nucleotide away. The chain recombines TRBV27 with TRBJ2-2, with 9 bases fitting TRBD1. This CDR3 has 13 amino acids. The germline V gene has CDR1 MNHEY and CDR2 SMNVEV (reference sequence). CDR3 DNA sequence: TGTGCCAGCAGGACAGGGGGTACCGGGGAGCCGTTTTTT. This encodes CASRTGGTGEPFF.

Turning to this clonotype: This may come from a read error, since a much larger clone is one base off. V gene TRBV15 combines with J gene TRBJ1-4; D possibly corresponds to TRBD1 (6 bases). This CDR3 has 17 residues. The V end lost 2 bases, the J end lost 6 bases, and 19 bases lay between the germline ends. Germline V gene sequence: CDR1 LNHNV, CDR2 YYDKDF (reference sequence). The CDR3: CATSRPEGEIGDEKLFF. The CDR3 DNA is TGTGCCACCAGCAGACCGGAGGGGGAAATCGGCGATGAAAAACTGTTTTTT.

In this sample, this clonotype is medium-sized. The chain employs TRBV7-9 and TRBJ2-1; D not certain. Deletions cut 2 bases from V and 10 bases from J, with 3 bases between. Per the germline V gene, CDR1 is SEHNR and CDR2 is FQNEAQ (reference sequence). This CDR3 region has 10 residues. The CDR3 DNA is TGTGCCAGCAGCTTATACGAGCAGTTCTTC. Amino acids: CASSLYEQFF.

By share, this clonotype counts as medium-sized. This chain connects TRBV20-1 to TRBJ2-1; weak D call: TRBD2 (7 bases). This CDR3 is built from 16 residues. CDR1 is DFQATT and CDR2 is SNEGSKA in the germline V gene (reference sequence). Trimming stripped 0 bases from V and 3 bases from J, with 15 bases between. CDR3 sequence: CSARDPAGALYNEQFF. The DNA for the CDR3 is TGCAGTGCTAGAGATCCTGCGGGGGCTCTCTACAATGAGCAGTTCTTC.

The rearrangement links TRBV28 to TRBJ2-6; 7 nucleotides agree with TRBD1. After removal of 11 bases from V and 0 bases from J, the junction contained 7 bases not matched to a gene. CDR3 size: 15 residues. Per the germline V gene, CDR1 is MDHEN and CDR2 is SYDVKM. CDR3 sequence: CASRDSCSGANVLTF. DNA of the CDR3: TGTGCCTCCCGGGACAGTTGCTCTGGGGCCAACGTCCTGACTTTC. Complete variable domain (other parts from reference TRBV28 and TRBJ2-6): DVKVTQSSRYLVKRTGEKVFLECVQDMDHENMFWYRQDPGLGLRLIYFSYDVKMKEKGDIPEGYSVSREKKERFSLILESASTNQTSMYLCASRDSCSGANVLTFGAGSRLTVL.

A remark on this clonotype: A much bigger clone sits one base away, suggesting this may be a read error. The rearrangement joins TRBV27 to TRBJ2-7; D uncertain. CDR3 size: 16 residues. Germline assignment: CDR1 MNHEY and CDR2 SMNVEV (reference sequence). Here the CDR3 reads CAGSLVAASISYEQYF. CDR3 sequence (DNA): TGTGCCGGCAGTTTAGTGGCAGCCTCAATCTCCTACGAGCAGTACTTC.

The rearrangement uses TRBV27 and TRBJ1-4; 7 bases agree with TRBD1. Germline V lookup: CDR1 MNHEY, CDR2 SMNVEV (reference sequence). Losses at the gene ends were 8 bases for V and 8 bases for J; bases not matched to a gene: 32. This CDR3 has 21 residues. The CDR3 region is CASGSRRYDRETGAAREKLFF. CDR3 DNA sequence: TGTGCCAGCGGCAGCCGAAGATACGACCGAGAAACAGGGGCGGCAAGGGAAAAACTGTTTTTT.

By share, this clonotype ranks as medium-sized (0.01 to 0.1%). This sequence joins TRBV6-6 and TRBJ2-3, with D possibly matching TRBD2 (6 bases). Trimming cost V 5 bases and J 2 bases, with 23 bases left between them. The CDR3 has 18 amino acids. The germline CDR1 and CDR2 sequences are MNHNY and SVGAGI (reference sequence). CDR3 bases: TGTGCCAGCAGTCTTGGGGGACTCAACATAGCCCTCACAGATACGCAGTATTTT. The encoded protein is CASSLGGLNIALTDTQYF.

This clonotype came up many times. This sequence joins TRBV9 and TRBJ1-1; no definite D call. The germline V and J ends were trimmed by 0 bases and 3 bases, with 6 bases remaining between them. The germline gives CDR1 SGDLS, CDR2 YYNGEE. This CDR3 region has 13 residues. DNA of the CDR3: TGTGCCAGCAGCGTAGCCGGGTACACTGAAGCTTTCTTT. Translated: CASSVAGYTEAFF.

Concerning this clonotype: A read error may explain this, as a much larger clone is one base away. The chain recombines TRBV4-1 with TRBJ1-5; unclear D gene. The CDR3 is 16 amino acids. The germline V gene has CDR1 MGHRA and CDR2 YSYEKL. Trimming shortened V by 1 base and J by 1 base, and 11 bases separated the two germline ends. In DNA, the CDR3 is TGCGCCAGCAGCCAAGCCTCGTGGCGGAGCAATCAGCCCCAGCATTTT. This translates into CASSQASWRSNQPQHF.

In its sample, this clonotype is medium-sized. The V call is TRBV20-1, the J call TRBJ2-6, with D unclear. The germline CDR1 and CDR2 sequences are DFQATT and SNEGSKA (reference sequence). The CDR3 is 14 residues long. Between the trimmed V and J ends, which lost 3 bases and 0 bases, there was a span of 6 bases. The chain's CDR3 is CSARDSSGANVLTF. Here the CDR3 DNA reads TGCAGTGCTAGGGATAGCTCTGGGGCCAACGTCCTGACTTTC.

This clonotype was observed a few times. The chain couples TRBV7-9 to TRBJ1-2; no clear D gene. Germline CDR1 reads SEHNR; CDR2 reads FQNEAQ (reference sequence). The germline V and J ends were trimmed by 4 bases and 5 bases, with 8 bases remaining between them. The CDR3 has 12 amino acids. The CDR3 is CASSSKIYGYTF. The DNA for the CDR3 is TGTGCCAGCAGCTCCAAAATATATGGCTACACCTTC.

V is TRBV4-1 and J is TRBJ2-2; D is tentatively TRBD1 or TRBD2 (5 bases each). The CDR3 covers 19 residues. The V and J ends lost 1 base and 0 bases respectively, with 18 bases between them. Looked up from germline, CDR1 is MGHRA and CDR2 is YSYEKL. The CDR3 loop is CASSQGGLLRGANTGELFF. The CDR3, as DNA: TGCGCCAGCAGCCAAGGAGGACTCTTGAGGGGCGCGAACACCGGGGAGCTGTTTTTT.

Within the sample, this clonotype is medium-sized. The gene calls are TRBV3-1 and TRBJ1-4; D is unclear. V gave up 1 base and J gave up 6 bases, with 9 bases separating them. This CDR3 contains 14 residues. CDR1 and CDR2 from the germline V gene are LGHDT and YNNKEL (reference sequence). The CDR3 sequence: CASSQAAKDEKLFF. The CDR3 DNA reads TGTGCCAGCAGCCAAGCAGCCAAGGATGAAAAACTGTTTTTT.

By share, this clonotype ranks as medium-sized. The chain uses TRBV28 and TRBJ2-5; D remains unclear. Germline V gene data show CDR1 as MDHEN and CDR2 as SYDVKM. With 3 bases removed from V and 6 bases from J, the gap between germline ends came to 14 bases. This CDR3 region has 14 residues. In DNA, the CDR3 is TGTGCCAGCAGTTTCTCCCTAGGTATAAAGACCCAGTACTTC. Its protein is CASSFSLGIKTQYF. The whole variable domain, remainder taken from reference TRBV28 and TRBJ2-5, is DVKVTQSSRYLVKRTGEKVFLECVQDMDHENMFWYRQDPGLGLRLIYFSYDVKMKEKGDIPEGYSVSREKKERFSLILESASTNQTSMYLCASSFSLGIKTQYFGPGTRLLVL.

This clonotype appeared a few times. This clone may be a read error of a much larger clone one base away. The genes are TRBV11-2 and TRBJ2-7, with TRBD2 matching over 11 bases. Trimming removed 1 base from V and 6 bases from J; junction bases left unmatched: 5. The CDR3 is 15 residues long. Per germline, CDR1 SGHAT and CDR2 FQNNGV. The CDR3 DNA reads TGTGCCAGCAGCTTAGTTAGCCTAGCGGGAGGCGAGCAGTACTTC. Protein sequence: CASSLVSLAGGEQYF.

By sample share, this clonotype is medium-sized. V gene TRBV28 combines with J gene TRBJ1-2; unclear D gene. V was clipped by 2 bases and J by 4 bases, with 8 bases between them. The CDR3 runs 13 residues. The V gene's germline CDR1 is MDHEN and CDR2 SYDVKM. CDR3 bases: TGTGCCAGCAGTTTACTCAGTGTCTATGGCTACACCTTC. Its protein product is CASSLLSVYGYTF.